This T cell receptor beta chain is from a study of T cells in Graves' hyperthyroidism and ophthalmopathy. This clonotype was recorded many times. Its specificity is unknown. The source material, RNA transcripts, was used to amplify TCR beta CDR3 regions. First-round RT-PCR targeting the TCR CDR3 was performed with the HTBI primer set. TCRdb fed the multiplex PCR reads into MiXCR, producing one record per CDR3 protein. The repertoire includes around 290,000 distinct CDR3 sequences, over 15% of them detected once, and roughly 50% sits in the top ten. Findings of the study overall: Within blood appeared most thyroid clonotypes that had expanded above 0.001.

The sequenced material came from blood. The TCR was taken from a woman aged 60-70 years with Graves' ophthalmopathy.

The CDR3, as DNA: TGTGCCACCAGTGGCCAGGCCGGGGAGCTGTTTTTT. Amino acids: CATSGQAGELFF. This sequence joins TRBV24-1 and TRBJ2-2; no reliable D call. Germline CDR1 reads KGHDR; CDR2 reads SFDVKD. V dropped 5 bases and J dropped 6 bases, with 6 bases sitting between them. The CDR3 extends over 12 amino acids.